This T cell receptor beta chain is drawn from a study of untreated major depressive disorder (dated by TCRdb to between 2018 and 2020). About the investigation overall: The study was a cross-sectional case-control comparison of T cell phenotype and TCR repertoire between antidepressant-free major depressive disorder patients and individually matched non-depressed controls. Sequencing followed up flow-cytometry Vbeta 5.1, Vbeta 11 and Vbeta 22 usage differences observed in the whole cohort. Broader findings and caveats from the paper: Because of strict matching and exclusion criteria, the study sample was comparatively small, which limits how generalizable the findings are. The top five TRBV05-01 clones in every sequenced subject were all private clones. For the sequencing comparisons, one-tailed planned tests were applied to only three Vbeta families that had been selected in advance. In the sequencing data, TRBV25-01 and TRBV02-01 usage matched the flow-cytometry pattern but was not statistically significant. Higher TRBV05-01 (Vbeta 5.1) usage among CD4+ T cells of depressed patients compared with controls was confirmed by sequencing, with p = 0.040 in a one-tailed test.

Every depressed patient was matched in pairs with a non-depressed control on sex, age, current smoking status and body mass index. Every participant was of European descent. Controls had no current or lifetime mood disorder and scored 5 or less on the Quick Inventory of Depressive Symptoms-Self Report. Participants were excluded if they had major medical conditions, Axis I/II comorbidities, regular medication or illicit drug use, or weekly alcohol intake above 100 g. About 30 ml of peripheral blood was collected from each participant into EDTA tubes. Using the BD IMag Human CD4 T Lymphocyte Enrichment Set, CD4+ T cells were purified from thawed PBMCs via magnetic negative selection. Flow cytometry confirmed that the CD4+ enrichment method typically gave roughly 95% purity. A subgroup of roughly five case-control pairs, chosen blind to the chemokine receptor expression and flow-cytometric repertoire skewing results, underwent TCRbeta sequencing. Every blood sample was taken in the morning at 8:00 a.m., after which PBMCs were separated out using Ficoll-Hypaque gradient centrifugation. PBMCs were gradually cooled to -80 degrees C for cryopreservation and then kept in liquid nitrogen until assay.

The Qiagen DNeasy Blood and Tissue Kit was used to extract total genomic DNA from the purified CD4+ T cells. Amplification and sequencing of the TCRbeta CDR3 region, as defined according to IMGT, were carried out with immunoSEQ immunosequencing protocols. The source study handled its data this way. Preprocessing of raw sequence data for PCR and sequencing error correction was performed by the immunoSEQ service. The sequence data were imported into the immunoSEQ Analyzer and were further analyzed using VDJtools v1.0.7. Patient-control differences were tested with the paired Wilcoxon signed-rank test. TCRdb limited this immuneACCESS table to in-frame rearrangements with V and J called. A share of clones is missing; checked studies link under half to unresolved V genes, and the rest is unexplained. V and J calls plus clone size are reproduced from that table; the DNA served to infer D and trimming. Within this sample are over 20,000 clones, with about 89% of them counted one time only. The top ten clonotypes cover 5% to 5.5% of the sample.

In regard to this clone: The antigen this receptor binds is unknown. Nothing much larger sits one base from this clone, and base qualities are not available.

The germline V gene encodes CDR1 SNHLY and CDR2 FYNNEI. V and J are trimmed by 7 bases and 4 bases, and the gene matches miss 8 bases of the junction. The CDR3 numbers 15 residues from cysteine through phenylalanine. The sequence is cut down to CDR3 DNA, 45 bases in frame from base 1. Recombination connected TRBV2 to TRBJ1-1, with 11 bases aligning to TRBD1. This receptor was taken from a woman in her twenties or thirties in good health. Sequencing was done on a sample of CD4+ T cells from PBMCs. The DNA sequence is TGTGCCAGCAAGGGGACAGGGGGTTCGGGCACTGAAGCTTTCTTT. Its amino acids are CASKGTGGSGTEAFF.